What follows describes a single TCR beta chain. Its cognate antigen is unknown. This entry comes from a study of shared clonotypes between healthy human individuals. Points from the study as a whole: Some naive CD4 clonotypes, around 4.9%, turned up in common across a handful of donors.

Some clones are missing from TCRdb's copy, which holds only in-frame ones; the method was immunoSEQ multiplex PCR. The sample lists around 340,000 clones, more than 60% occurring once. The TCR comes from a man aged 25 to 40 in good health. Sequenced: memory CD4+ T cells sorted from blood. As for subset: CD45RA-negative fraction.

The CDR3 region is CASRDSEVYQETQYF. In DNA, the CDR3 is TGTGCCAGCAGAGACAGCGAGGTGTACCAAGAGACCCAGTACTTC. The chain joins TRBV6-4 to TRBJ2-5, with a tentative D call TRBD1 (5 bases). This CDR3 has 15 residues. Germline V gene sequence: CDR1 MRHNA, CDR2 SNTAGT. Trimming cost V 6 bases and J 0 bases, with 14 bases left between them.